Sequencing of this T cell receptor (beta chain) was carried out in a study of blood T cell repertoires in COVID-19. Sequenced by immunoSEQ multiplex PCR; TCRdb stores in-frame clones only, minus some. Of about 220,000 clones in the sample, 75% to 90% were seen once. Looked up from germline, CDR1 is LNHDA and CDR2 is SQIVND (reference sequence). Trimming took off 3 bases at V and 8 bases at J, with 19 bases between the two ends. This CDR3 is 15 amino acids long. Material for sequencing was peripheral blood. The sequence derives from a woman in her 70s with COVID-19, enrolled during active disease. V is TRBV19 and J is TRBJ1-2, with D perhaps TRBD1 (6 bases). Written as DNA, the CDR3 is TGTGCCAGTAGTATCGGTTTCACAGGGTTCGAGGGCTACACCTTC. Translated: CASSIGFTGFEGYTF.